These 32 T cell receptor beta chains came from one sample sequenced in a study of identical twins. In TCRdb, the 5' RACE reads were re-called with MiXCR into one record per CDR3 protein. Of fewer than 650,000 distinct CDR3 sequences listed, 9.6% were seen once; the top ten hold around 3.2%. The same sample was also studied in work on yellow fever vaccine responses in identical twins.

Source material: PBMCs. The receptors originated from a woman aged 18-29 years in good health.

This clonotype was observed a few times. J is TRBJ2-7 and V is TRBV29-1; 9 bases agree with TRBD2. This CDR3 is built from 13 residues. V dropped 5 bases and J dropped 3; count of bases not matched to a gene: 5. CDR1 and CDR2 from the germline V gene are SQVTM and ANQGSEA. The CDR3 DNA sequence: TGCAGCGTTCTGGGACTAGCCGGCTACGAGCAGTACTTC. Translating it yields CSVLGLAGYEQYF.

This clonotype occurred a few times. The chain couples TRBV7-9 to TRBJ2-7; perhaps TRBD1 as D (5 bases). Trimming pared 3 bases from V and 7 bases from J, leaving 10 bases between. CDR1 and CDR2 from the germline V gene are SEHNR and FQNEAQ (reference sequence). This CDR3 spans 12 amino acids. The DNA for the CDR3 is TGTGCCAGCAGCTTTCCAAGGGGTGAGCAGTACTTC. Its protein product is CASSFPRGEQYF.

This clonotype was observed many times. The chain joins TRBV20-1 to TRBJ2-7; 7 nucleotides match TRBD2. The V gene end was trimmed by 1 base and the J gene end by 2 bases; junction bases not matched to a gene: 5. Germline CDR1 is DFQATT and CDR2 is SNEGSKA (reference sequence). The CDR3 has 14 residues. CDR3 coding DNA: TGCAGTGCTAGAGTGAGGGAGGGTACCTACGAGCAGTACTTC. It specifies CSARVREGTYEQYF.

This clonotype has just a few counts. This chain connects TRBV5-1 to TRBJ2-3; 8 bases match TRBD2. With 2 bases clipped from V and 3 bases from J, the junction kept 5 bases outside the gene matches. This CDR3 is 15 amino acids long. The germline V gene has CDR1 SGHRS and CDR2 YFSETQ. CDR3 protein: CASSLPGLGTDTQYF. The CDR3 nucleotides are TGCGCCAGCAGCTTACCGGGACTAGGGACAGATACGCAGTATTTT.

There are a few counts of this clonotype. This chain uses TRBV20-1 with TRBJ2-5, with no clear D. Trimming shortened V by 3 bases and J by 0 bases, and 8 bases separated the two germline ends. The CDR3 consists of 13 residues. Per germline, CDR1 DFQATT and CDR2 SNEGSKA (reference sequence). The CDR3 sequence: CSARAQDQETQYF. CDR3 sequence (DNA): TGCAGTGCTAGGGCTCAGGACCAAGAGACCCAGTACTTC.

The chain combines TRBV7-2 with TRBJ2-7; D might be TRBD1 or TRBD2, each matching 5 bases. Trimming took off 4 bases at V and 7 bases at J, with 14 bases between the two ends. Germline loops: CDR1 SGHTA, CDR2 FQGNSA. This CDR3 contains 13 residues. This chain's CDR3 is CASSYGAPKEQYF. CDR3 bases: TGTGCCAGCAGCTACGGGGCCCCGAAGGAGCAGTACTTC. The entire variable domain, with the rest obtained from reference TRBV7-2 and TRBJ2-7, is as follows: GAGVSQSPSNKVTEKGKDVELRCDPISGHTALYWYRQSLGQGLEFLIYFQGNSAPDKSGLPSDRFSAERTGGSVSTLTIQRTQQEDSAVYLCASSYGAPKEQYFGPGTRLTVT.

This clonotype was seen more than once but under ten times. The J gene is TRBJ2-7, the V gene TRBV7-2; D is tentatively TRBD1 or TRBD2 (5 bases each). Germline CDR1 SGHTA, CDR2 FQGNSA. Trimming left V 7 bases short and J 2 bases short, with 15 bases between. CDR3 length equals 14 residues. DNA for the CDR3: TGTGCCAGCACCTCCTCTAGGGGACCCTACGAGCAGTACTTC. Translation gives CASTSSRGPYEQYF.

This clonotype showed up many times. One end of the junction fails to match germline, which may point to a read error. The chain links TRBV7-7 to TRBJ2-1; a possible D gene is TRBD1 (5 bases). The V gene's germline CDR1 is SSHAT and CDR2 FNYEAQ (reference sequence). The CDR3 extends over 14 amino acids. CDR3 DNA: TGTGCTAGCAGCCGAGACAGTGTAAACAATGAGCAGTTCTTC. It encodes CASSRDSVNNEQFF.

The table lists this clonotype with many counts. This chain uses TRBV28 with TRBJ2-1; the match to TRBD2 covers 7 bases. The CDR3 is 16 amino acids. Germline lookup yields CDR1 MDHEN and CDR2 SYDVKM. V dropped 5 bases and J dropped 10; count of bases not matched to a gene: 17. This chain's CDR3 is CASSLHRDYRFWEQFF. In DNA, the CDR3 is TGTGCCAGCAGTCTCCACCGGGACTACCGTTTTTGGGAGCAGTTCTTC.

The chain couples TRBV3-1 to TRBJ2-4; weak D call: TRBD2 (6 bases). Deletions cut 0 bases from V and 0 bases from J, with 12 bases between. CDR1 and CDR2 from the germline V gene are LGHDT and YNNKEL (reference sequence). This CDR3 has 17 amino acids. For the CDR3, the DNA is TGTGCCAGCAGCCAAGATCTTGGGGGGTTAGCCAAAAACATTCAGTACTTC. Amino acid sequence: CASSQDLGGLAKNIQYF.

The chain uses TRBV5-4 and TRBJ1-2; no reliable D call. This CDR3 is 13 amino acids long. V was pared by 0 bases and J by 3 bases, with 6 bases between. Germline CDR1 and CDR2: SGHNT and YYREEE (reference sequence). CDR3 in amino acids: CASSLDKDYGYTF. Here the CDR3 DNA reads TGTGCCAGCAGCTTGGACAAGGACTATGGCTACACCTTC. Complete variable domain (other parts from reference TRBV5-4 and TRBJ1-2): ETGVTQSPTHLIKTRGQQVTLRCSSQSGHNTVSWYQQALGQGPQFIFQYYREEENGRGNFPPRFSGLQFPNYSSELNVNALELDDSALYLCASSLDKDYGYTFGSGTRLTVV.

This chain joins TRBV29-1 and TRBJ2-1; D is unresolved. Germline CDR1 and CDR2: SQVTM and ANQGSEA. Trimming shortened V by 1 base and J by 4 bases, and 5 bases separated the two germline ends. This CDR3 contains 12 residues. CDR3 residues: CSVEGVYNEQFF. CDR3 nucleotide sequence: TGCAGCGTTGAAGGGGTGTACAATGAGCAGTTCTTC.

This clonotype was seen only a few times. The CDR3 bases are TGTGCCAGCGGGAGGGAGGAGCTGTTTTTT. Translated: CASGREELFF. This chain connects TRBV6-6 to TRBJ2-2; 7 bases map to TRBD2. The J segment lost 10 bases and the V segment lost 8 bases, leaving 1 base of the junction unmatched. From germline, CDR1 is MNHNY and CDR2 SVGAGI (reference sequence). The length of the CDR3 is 10 residues.

V gene TRBV27 combines with J gene TRBJ2-7; 10 bases are shared with TRBD1. The trim removed 4 bases at V and 6 bases at J, leaving 3 bases unmatched. This CDR3 comprises 13 residues. Looked up from germline, CDR1 is MNHEY and CDR2 is SMNVEV (reference sequence). The chain's CDR3 is CASSWDRGTEQYF. In DNA, the CDR3 is TGTGCCAGCAGTTGGGACAGGGGAACCGAGCAGTACTTC.

This chain links TRBV2 with TRBJ2-1, with 14 bases aligning to TRBD2. Losses at the gene ends were 6 bases for V and 8 bases for J; bases not matched to a gene: 3. This CDR3 is 14 amino acids long. Germline CDR1 and CDR2: SNHLY and FYNNEI. CDR3 in amino acids: CASRGTSGGYEQFF. CDR3 coding DNA: TGTGCCAGCAGAGGGACTAGCGGGGGCTATGAGCAGTTCTTC.

The rearrangement uses TRBV6-1 and TRBJ2-7; TRBD1 might be the D (5 bases). V lost 5 bases to trimming and J lost 1 base, with 15 bases between them. This CDR3 is built from 15 residues. Germline V gene sequence: CDR1 MNHNS, CDR2 SASEGT. Here the CDR3 DNA reads TGTGCCAGCAGTCCAGTGGAAAAGGGGTCCTACGAGCAGTACTTC. This codes for CASSPVEKGSYEQYF.

This clonotype was seen a few times. The chain is built from TRBV5-1 and TRBJ2-1; tentatively, D is TRBD2 (6 bases). Trimming stripped 0 bases from V and 13 bases from J, with 14 bases between. CDR1 and CDR2 (germline): SGHRS, YFSETQ. The CDR3 is 13 residues long. CDR3 loop: CASSLEVWDFQFF. In DNA, the CDR3 is TGCGCCAGCAGCTTGGAGGTATGGGACTTCCAGTTCTTC.

This clonotype was seen repeatedly, ten times or more. The chain links TRBV7-6 to TRBJ1-1; the match to TRBD1 covers 7 bases. Trimming cost V 5 bases and J 1 base; bases outside gene matches: 4. The CDR3 is 14 residues long. CDR1 is SGHVS, CDR2 FNYEAQ, per germline. CDR3 sequence (DNA): TGTGCCAGCAGCGCCTACAGGGGGAACACTGAAGCTTTCTTT. It codes for CASSAYRGNTEAFF.

This rearrangement joins TRBV30 to TRBJ2-7, with 11 bases identical to TRBD2. The CDR3 consists of 14 residues. V was pared by 8 bases and J by 6 bases, with 12 bases of the junction left unmatched. CDR1 and CDR2 (germline): GTSNPN, SVGIG (reference sequence). CDR3 sequence: CASLLAGGIREQYF. The CDR3 DNA reads as TGTGCCAGCCTGTTAGCGGGAGGGATCCGCGAGCAGTACTTC.

In this sample, this clonotype turned up a few times. The chain couples TRBV4-2 to TRBJ2-5; a possible D gene is TRBD2 (5 bases). The CDR3 extends over 16 amino acids. Germline assignment: CDR1 LGHNA and CDR2 YNFKEQ. V was pared by 2 bases and J by 5 bases, with 18 bases between. CDR3 nucleotide sequence: TGTGCCAGCAGCCAACCTCTACGGGGTTGGGTGGAGACCCAGTACTTC. Translated: CASSQPLRGWVETQYF.

This clonotype occurred a few times. The chain joins TRBV27 to TRBJ2-7; D gene unclear. Trimming left V 0 bases short and J 2 bases short, with 17 bases between. This CDR3 is built from 17 residues. Germline values: CDR1 MNHEY, CDR2 SMNVEV (reference sequence). CDR3 bases: TGTGCCAGCAGTTTATCGGTGCAGGACCCCCCGACCTACGAGCAGTACTTC. Translating it yields CASSLSVQDPPTYEQYF.

This clonotype appeared many times. The rearrangement joins TRBV12-3 or TRBV12-4 to TRBJ1-2, with D perhaps TRBD1 (5 bases). V was trimmed by 2 bases and J by 2 bases, leaving 18 bases between them. The CDR3 consists of 17 residues. The CDR3 region has the DNA TGTGCCAGCAGTTTAAAAGGGGCAAGGGGATCCAACTATGGCTACACCTTC. Translated, it gives CASSLKGARGSNYGYTF.

This clonotype was seen repeatedly, ten times or more. The CDR3 region has the DNA TGTGCCAGCAGTCCCCTGTTCTACGAGCAGTACTTC. Translating it yields CASSPLFYEQYF. V gene TRBV12-3 or TRBV12-4 combines with J gene TRBJ2-7; D gene unclear. Trimming removed 5 bases from V and 3 bases from J, with 8 bases in between. The CDR3 extends over 12 amino acids.

The V call is TRBV7-8, the J call TRBJ2-5; D call uncertain. The germline V gene encodes CDR1 SGHVS and CDR2 FQNEAQ. The V end lost 0 bases, the J end lost 2 bases, and 7 bases lay between the germline ends. The CDR3 loop spans 14 amino acids. The CDR3 region is CASSLAKLQETQYF. The CDR3 bases are TGTGCCAGCAGCTTAGCGAAGCTACAAGAGACCCAGTACTTC. Full variable domain (remainder filled in from reference TRBV7-8 and TRBJ2-5): GAGVSQSPRYKVAKRGQDVALRCDPISGHVSLFWYQQALGQGPEFLTYFQNEAQLDKSGLPSDRFFAERPEGSVSTLKIQRTQQEDSAVYLCASSLAKLQETQYFGPGTRLLVL.

The chain joins TRBV25-1 to TRBJ2-1; 9 bases align to TRBD1. The CDR3 consists of 12 residues. V trimming: 3 bases; J trimming: 12 bases; junction bases outside the gene matches: 3. Germline assignment: CDR1 MGHDK and CDR2 SYGVNS. The CDR3 spells CASSEGQGGQFF. The CDR3 nucleotides are TGTGCCAGCAGTGAGGGACAGGGCGGGCAGTTCTTC.

This clonotype was counted many times. The V call is TRBV5-6, the J call TRBJ2-1; D unclear. The V and J ends lost 2 bases and 8 bases respectively, with 17 bases between them. CDR1 is SGHDT and CDR2 is YYEEEE in the germline V gene. The CDR3 spans 15 residues. CDR3 protein: CASSFILTSEDEQFF. The CDR3 DNA follows: TGTGCCAGCAGCTTCATATTGACCAGCGAGGATGAGCAGTTCTTC.

The table lists this clonotype with many counts. The chain employs TRBV4-3 and TRBJ2-7, with 7 bases lining up with TRBD2. CDR1 is LGHNA and CDR2 is YSLEER in the germline V gene. This CDR3 contains 16 residues. Losses at the gene ends were 0 bases for V and 0 bases for J; bases not matched to a gene: 5. The DNA for the CDR3 is TGCGCCAGCAGCCAAGATACCGGGAGGAACTCCTACGAGCAGTACTTC. It translates to CASSQDTGRNSYEQYF.

This clonotype was found a few times. This chain links TRBV4-1 with TRBJ2-7; the D call may be TRBD1 or TRBD2 (5 bases each). Trimming left V 8 bases short and J 6 bases short, with 17 bases between. Germline values: CDR1 MGHRA, CDR2 YSYEKL. The CDR3 is made up of 13 amino acids. The CDR3, as DNA: TGCGCCAGCCGGGACCTCCTCAGTGGCGAGCAGTACTTC. It encodes CASRDLLSGEQYF.

This clonotype was counted at least ten times. V is TRBV5-1 and J is TRBJ2-2, with 10 nucleotides matching TRBD1. Germline lookup yields CDR1 SGHRS and CDR2 YFSETQ. The CDR3 consists of 15 residues. The J segment lost 4 bases and the V segment lost 4 bases, leaving 4 bases of the junction unmatched. CDR3 residues: CASSPGTGATGELFF. The CDR3 DNA sequence: TGCGCCAGCAGCCCCGGGACAGGGGCCACCGGGGAGCTGTTTTTT.

This clonotype has just a few counts. This chain joins TRBV6-2 or TRBV6-3 and TRBJ2-1, with D possibly being TRBD1 (7 bases). Germline CDR1 MNHEY, CDR2 SVGEGT. V was pared by 7 bases and J by 14 bases, with 24 bases between. CDR3 length: 14 amino acids. The CDR3: CASNLGGTGTVKFF. The CDR3 nucleotides read TGTGCCAGCAACTTAGGGGGGACCGGGACAGTCAAGTTCTTC.

This clonotype was counted ten times or more. This chain links TRBV28 with TRBJ2-3; 8 bases are shared with TRBD2. J was trimmed by 7 bases and V by 3 bases; bases with no gene match: 12. This CDR3 contains 16 residues. Germline V gives CDR1 MDHEN, CDR2 SYDVKM. CDR3 amino acids: CASSFGIGGGVNTQYF. The DNA for the CDR3 is TGTGCCAGCAGTTTTGGGATCGGGGGGGGAGTAAATACGCAGTATTTT.

The rearrangement joins TRBV20-1 to TRBJ2-5; D unresolved. V shed 3 bases and J shed 0 bases, with 8 bases lying between them. The CDR3 consists of 13 residues. From germline, CDR1 is DFQATT and CDR2 SNEGSKA (reference sequence). CDR3 protein: CSASDWYQETQYF. The CDR3 coding sequence is TGCAGTGCTAGTGATTGGTACCAAGAGACCCAGTACTTC.